The entry that follows covers one T cell receptor (beta chain) sequence. Antigen specificity is unknown. The assay was carried out at the deep level. Sequencing was performed with immunoSEQ multiplex PCR; in TCRdb, only in-frame clones are kept and a portion is missing. The sample yields about 1 million clones, under 80% seen once. V was cut by 7 bases and J by 0 bases, with 11 bases left in between. The CDR3 covers 14 residues. From germline, CDR1 is ENHRY and CDR2 SYGVKD. These data are taken from a study of shared clonotypes between healthy human individuals. Study-level findings and limits: Sampling covered blood only; tissue repertoires likely differ.

This rearrangement joins TRBV10-3 to TRBJ2-3, with D possibly being TRBD1 or TRBD2 (6 bases each). Sequencing used memory CD4+ T cells sorted from blood. Subset in this sample: CD45RA-negative fraction. The clonotype comes from a man younger than 35 in good health. In DNA form, the CDR3 reads TGTGCCATCAACGACGGGGGCAGCACAGATACGCAGTATTTT. This encodes CAINDGGSTDTQYF.